This TCR beta chain was captured by sequencing in a study of cytomegalovirus exposure and HLA in healthy donors. General study points: In a later analysis, specific HLA alleles were associated with approximately 16,000 TCR beta sequences at a 0.05 false discovery rate.

With regard to this clone: The target antigen is unknown.

The PCR made use of 60 Vbeta and 13 Jbeta primers. Sequencing was performed with immunoSEQ multiplex PCR; in TCRdb, only in-frame clones are kept and a portion is missing. The sample has 250,000 to 300,000 clones, 70% to 90% seen once. Germline V gives CDR1 SGDLS, CDR2 YYNGEE. V lost 4 bases to trimming and J lost 4 bases; unmatched junction nucleotides: 10. CDR3 length: 17 amino acids. The sequencing sample was made of PBMCs. This TCR was recovered from a woman in her thirties or forties in good health and CMV-seropositive. The gene calls are TRBV9 and TRBJ2-5, with 13 bases aligning to TRBD2. This chain's CDR3 is CASSTGLAGTGAETQYF. The CDR3, as DNA: TGTGCCAGCAGCACGGGACTAGCGGGAACAGGGGCAGAGACCCAGTACTTC.